The rows below give T cell receptor beta chains drawn from one sample of a study of blood T cell repertoires in COVID-19. The assay was immunoSEQ multiplex PCR, and TCRdb's table has in-frame clones only and misses some. The data show 200,000 to 250,000 clones, about 80% seen once. The sample comprised peripheral blood. These receptors were taken from a woman of 80 years or more with acute or convalescent COVID-19. CDR3s include the opening cysteine and the closing phenylalanine or tryptophan. The D gene is left open where the match is weak. Not all rows give a size; the values are once, few, many and, for expanded clones, a class.

abundance	v_gene	j_gene	d_gene	CDR3nt	CDR3aa
-	TRBV11-3	TRBJ1-1	TRBD1	TGTGCCAGCAGCAAAAACTCAGGGGGTAGGGCGAACACTGAAGCTTTCTTT	CASSKNSGGRANTEAFF
-	TRBV5-1	TRBJ2-3	TRBD2	TGCGCCAGCAGACCCGGACTAGCGGGGGGGCCTTCGCAGTATTTT	CASRPGLAGGPSQYF
-	TRBV6-2/TRBV6-3	TRBJ1-2	-	TGTGCCAGCAGTAATCCGGGGGGCGCCGACTATGGCTACACCTTC	CASSNPGGADYGYTF
-	TRBV15	TRBJ2-1	-	TGTGCCACCAGGGACAGCGTTGGCTCCTACAATGAGCAGTTCTTC	CATRDSVGSYNEQFF
-	TRBV20-1	TRBJ1-2	TRBD1	TGCAGTGCTACGGACAGGTTTGGCTACACCTTC	CSATDRFGYTF
-	TRBV7-9	TRBJ2-7	-	TGTGCCAGCAGCTTAGTGGGAGGTGGCCGGGAAGAGCAGTACTTC	CASSLVGGGREEQYF
-	TRBV7-2	TRBJ2-2	-	TGTGCCAGCAGCCCAAAGGGACTTAACACCGGGGAGCTGTTTTTT	CASSPKGLNTGELFF
-	TRBV5-4	TRBJ1-3	-	TGTGCCAGCAGCTTGGCAGGTCCTGGAAACACCATATATTTT	CASSLAGPGNTIYF
-	TRBV7-9	TRBJ1-2	TRBD1	TGTGCCAGCAGCCCCGGGACAGCTTATGGCTACACCTTC	CASSPGTAYGYTF
-	TRBV5-6	TRBJ1-2	TRBD1	TGTGCCAGCAGCCGTGGCGGGACAGGGCCTTCCGGCTACACCTTC	CASSRGGTGPSGYTF
-	TRBV7-3	TRBJ2-7	-	TGTGCCAGCAGCAAAAGGGGCTACGAGCAGTACTTC	CASSKRGYEQYF
-	TRBV3-1/TRBV3-2	TRBJ1-2	-	TGTGCCAGCAGCCAAGGGGCGAACAGGATTTCTGGCTACACCTTC	CASSQGANRISGYTF
-	TRBV7-2	TRBJ2-7	TRBD1	TGTGCCAGCAGGAAAGACAGGGGAAGCTCCTACGAGCAGTACTTC	CASRKDRGSSYEQYF
-	TRBV7-2	TRBJ1-2	-	TGTGCCAGCAGCTTAGAACAGGGCCCGTATGGCTACACCTTC	CASSLEQGPYGYTF
-	TRBV10-1	TRBJ2-1	TRBD1	TGCGCCAGCAGTGAGTCTACAGGGGAAGGTGAGCAGTTCTTC	CASSESTGEGEQFF
-	TRBV29-1	TRBJ2-1	TRBD1	TGCAGCAAAAAGACAGGGTACAATGAGCAGTTCTTC	CSKKTGYNEQFF
-	TRBV19	TRBJ1-1	TRBD1	TGTGCCAGTAGCAACAGGGGAATGAACACTGAAGCTTTCTTT	CASSNRGMNTEAFF
-	TRBV6-2/TRBV6-3	TRBJ2-1	TRBD2	TGTGCCAGCAGCCTTGTTGGCTCGGCGGGGGGGTTTAATGAGCAGTTCTTC	CASSLVGSAGGFNEQFF
-	TRBV2	TRBJ2-7	-	TGTGCCAGCAGCAGACAGGTTCCCCCCTACGAGCAGTACTTC	CASSRQVPPYEQYF
-	TRBV7-9	TRBJ2-3	TRBD1	TGTGCCAGCAGCTACGGACAGGGGCCAGATACGCAGTATTTT	CASSYGQGPDTQYF
-	TRBV12-5	TRBJ1-5	-	TGTGCTAGTGCCGCGGGTTGGGGAAATCAGCCCCAGCATTTT	CASAAGWGNQPQHF
-	TRBV27	TRBJ2-3	TRBD1	TGTGCCAGCAGTTCGCGGCAACCGGGACAGGGAACAGATACGCAGTATTTT	CASSSRQPGQGTDTQYF
-	TRBV18	TRBJ2-1	TRBD2	TGTGCCAGCTCACCATTGATAGCGGGGGCCAGCGATGAGCAGTTCTTC	CASSPLIAGASDEQFF
-	TRBV19	TRBJ1-5	-	TGTGCCAGTAGACAGGGATACTATCAGCCCCAGCATTTT	CASRQGYYQPQHF
-	TRBV10-3	TRBJ1-1	TRBD1	TGTGCCATCAGTGAGTCTGAGGGGGCGAACACTGAAGCTTTCTTT	CAISESEGANTEAFF
once	TRBV28	TRBJ1-1	TRBD1	TGTGCCAGCAGCCCTTCGGGACAGCTGAACACTGAAGCTTTCTTT	CASSPSGQLNTEAFF
-	TRBV28	TRBJ2-1	-	TGTGCCAGCAGTTTTGACTCCCGCTCCTACAATGAGCAGTTCTTC	CASSFDSRSYNEQFF
-	TRBV10-3	TRBJ1-1	TRBD1	TGTGCCATCAGTTCACCGGGACAGGGAACTGAAGCTTTCTTT	CAISSPGQGTEAFF
-	TRBV6-1	TRBJ1-4	-	TGTGCCAGCAGTGAAGATTACAGGGAGCCTAATGAAAAACTGTTTTTT	CASSEDYREPNEKLFF
-	TRBV7-2	TRBJ2-2	TRBD2	TGTGCCAGCAGCTTAGCGGGAGGGGTCGGGGAGCTGTTTTTT	CASSLAGGVGELFF
-	TRBV7-3	TRBJ2-5	-	TGTGCCAGCAGCTTAGAGTACCAAGAGACCCAGTACTTC	CASSLEYQETQYF
-	TRBV28	TRBJ1-2	-	TGTGCCAGCAGTTTGGGCAGGGCAAACTATGGCTACACCTTC	CASSLGRANYGYTF
few	TRBV7-2	TRBJ1-1	-	TGTGCCAGCAGCTTAGGACAGAGAAACACTGAAGCTTTCTTT	CASSLGQRNTEAFF
-	TRBV5-4	TRBJ2-1	TRBD2	TGTGCCAGCAGCTTTGGCGCTAGCGGATACAATGAGCAGTTCTTC	CASSFGASGYNEQFF
-	TRBV29-1	TRBJ2-1	TRBD1	TGCAGCGTTGATCGCCACAGGGGCGCAGACTACAATGAGCAGTTCTTC	CSVDRHRGADYNEQFF
-	TRBV5-4	TRBJ2-7	TRBD2	TGTGCCAGCAGCCAGGGACTAGCGGGAGGGCACGAGCAGTACTTC	CASSQGLAGGHEQYF
-	TRBV9	TRBJ2-3	-	TGTGCCAGCAGCGTAGGTAGTTCCGGGGTTCTAAGCACAGATACGCAGTATTTT	CASSVGSSGVLSTDTQYF
-	TRBV27	TRBJ2-1	TRBD1	TGTGCCAGCAGTTCTCCCGGGACAGGGGGCGATGAGCAGTTCTTC	CASSSPGTGGDEQFF
-	TRBV12-3/TRBV12-4	TRBJ1-1	-	TGTGCCAGCAGATCGGTGGGACACCCGGAAACCCCATTT	CASRSVGHPETPF
few	TRBV6-6	TRBJ1-6	-	TGTGCCAGCAGTTACGACAGTGATTCCTATAATTCACCCCTCCACTTT	CASSYDSDSYNSPLHF
-	TRBV18	TRBJ1-3	TRBD1	TGTGCCAGCTCACGTACCTGGGACAGGGCTGGAAACACCATATATTTT	CASSRTWDRAGNTIYF
-	TRBV28	TRBJ2-3	-	TGTGCCAGCAGTTTAAGTAGCGCGGGCACAGATACGCAGTATTTT	CASSLSSAGTDTQYF
-	TRBV5-8	TRBJ2-1	TRBD1	TGTGCCAGCCAACGGCGGGGACAGGGCGATGAGCAGTTCTTC	CASQRRGQGDEQFF
-	TRBV24-1	TRBJ1-2	TRBD1	TGTGCCACCAGTGACCCCGGGACAGGGGATGGCTACACCTTC	CATSDPGTGDGYTF
-	TRBV4-1	TRBJ2-1	-	TGCGCCAGCAGCGAGACTGTAGCGGAACCCTACAATGAGCAGTTCTTC	CASSETVAEPYNEQFF
-	TRBV7-8	TRBJ1-1	TRBD1	TGTGCCAGCAGCTTGGGGGACAGGGTCAACACTGAAGCTTTCTTT	CASSLGDRVNTEAFF
-	TRBV7-2	TRBJ1-3	-	TGTGCCAGCAGTTTGGGGGCCTCTGGAAACACCATATATTTT	CASSLGASGNTIYF
-	TRBV4-1	TRBJ2-1	-	TGCGCCAGCAGCCCCCCGGGGAGAGCTAGGCACAATGAGCAGTTCTTC	CASSPPGRARHNEQFF
few	TRBV12-5	TRBJ1-2	-	TGTGCTAGTGGTCTTTCGTCTTCAGGGGTCTATGGCTACACCTTC	CASGLSSSGVYGYTF
few	TRBV28	TRBJ1-1	-	TGTGCCAGCAACCGAGGGGGGGCCATGAACACTGAAGCTTTCTTT	CASNRGGAMNTEAFF
-	TRBV5-4	TRBJ2-5	-	TGTGCCAGCAGCTATGGATACGGTAGCGAACAAGAGACCCAGTACTTC	CASSYGYGSEQETQYF
-	TRBV6-2/TRBV6-3	TRBJ2-1	TRBD2	TGTGCCAGCAGCCGCCTACCTTCGGGGGGGCCCCGGAATGAGCAGTTCTTC	CASSRLPSGGPRNEQFF
-	TRBV11-2	TRBJ2-2	TRBD1	TGTGCCAGCAGCTTAGTGGACAGGGGGCGCCTCGGGGAGCTGTTTTTT	CASSLVDRGRLGELFF
-	TRBV6-1	TRBJ1-2	TRBD1	TGTGCCAGCAGTGAAAATCGATACAGGGGTTTTCGGGGCTACACCTTC	CASSENRYRGFRGYTF
-	TRBV11-2	TRBJ2-1	TRBD2	TGTGCCAGCAGCTTCGCGCGGGGGGGCAATTATGAGCAGTTCTTC	CASSFARGGNYEQFF
-	TRBV7-2	TRBJ2-7	-	TGTGCCAGCAGCTTAGCGTCTCGGGGGGCCCGCTACGAGCAGTACTTC	CASSLASRGARYEQYF
once	TRBV5-1	TRBJ2-3	TRBD2	TGCGCCAGCAGCTTGGAGTTGGGGGGGGACACAGATACGCAGTATTTT	CASSLELGGDTDTQYF
-	TRBV6-5	TRBJ2-1	TRBD1	TGTGCCAGCAGTTACGGGACAGGGGCAAAGCAGTTCTTC	CASSYGTGAKQFF
-	TRBV5-8	TRBJ2-3	TRBD2	TGTGCCAGCAGCTTGGGCCCGGGAGGGAATACGCAGTATTTT	CASSLGPGGNTQYF